This T cell receptor beta chain was sequenced for a study of cytomegalovirus exposure and HLA in healthy donors. The CDR3 covers 18 residues. The J segment lost 7 bases and the V segment lost 1 base, leaving 21 bases of the junction unmatched. CDR1 and CDR2 from the germline V gene are GTSNPN and SVGIG (reference sequence). A note on this clone: The antigen remains unidentified.

Study results and limitations: Available immune exposure information was restricted to CMV serostatus only.

13 Jbeta primers and 60 Vbeta primers were used for the PCR. Profiled with immunoSEQ multiplex PCR; TCRdb holds only in-frame clones, not every one. The data contain 100,000 to 150,000 clones, approximately 72% of them singletons. This clonotype originated in a woman aged 50 to 60 in good health and CMV-seropositive. This chain joins TRBV30 and TRBJ1-2, with 7 nucleotides matching TRBD1. Input material: PBMCs. CDR3: CAWSAPVWRRDGDSGYTF. The DNA for the CDR3 is TGTGCCTGGAGTGCCCCGGTTTGGCGCCGGGACGGGGACAGTGGCTACACCTTC.